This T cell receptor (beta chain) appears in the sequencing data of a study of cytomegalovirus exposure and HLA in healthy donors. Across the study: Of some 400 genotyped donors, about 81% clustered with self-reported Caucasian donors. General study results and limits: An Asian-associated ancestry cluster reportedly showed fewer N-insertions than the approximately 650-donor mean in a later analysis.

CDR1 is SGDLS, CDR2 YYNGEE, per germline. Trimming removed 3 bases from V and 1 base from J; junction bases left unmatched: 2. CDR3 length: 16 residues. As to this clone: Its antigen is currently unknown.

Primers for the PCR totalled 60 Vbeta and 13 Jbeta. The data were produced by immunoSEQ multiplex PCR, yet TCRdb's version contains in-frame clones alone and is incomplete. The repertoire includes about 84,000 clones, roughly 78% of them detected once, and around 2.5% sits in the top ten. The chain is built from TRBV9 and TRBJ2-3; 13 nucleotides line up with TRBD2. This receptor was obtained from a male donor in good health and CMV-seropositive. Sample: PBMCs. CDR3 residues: CASSGTSGSGTDTQYF. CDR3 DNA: TGTGCCAGCAGCGGGACTAGCGGGAGCGGCACAGATACGCAGTATTTT.